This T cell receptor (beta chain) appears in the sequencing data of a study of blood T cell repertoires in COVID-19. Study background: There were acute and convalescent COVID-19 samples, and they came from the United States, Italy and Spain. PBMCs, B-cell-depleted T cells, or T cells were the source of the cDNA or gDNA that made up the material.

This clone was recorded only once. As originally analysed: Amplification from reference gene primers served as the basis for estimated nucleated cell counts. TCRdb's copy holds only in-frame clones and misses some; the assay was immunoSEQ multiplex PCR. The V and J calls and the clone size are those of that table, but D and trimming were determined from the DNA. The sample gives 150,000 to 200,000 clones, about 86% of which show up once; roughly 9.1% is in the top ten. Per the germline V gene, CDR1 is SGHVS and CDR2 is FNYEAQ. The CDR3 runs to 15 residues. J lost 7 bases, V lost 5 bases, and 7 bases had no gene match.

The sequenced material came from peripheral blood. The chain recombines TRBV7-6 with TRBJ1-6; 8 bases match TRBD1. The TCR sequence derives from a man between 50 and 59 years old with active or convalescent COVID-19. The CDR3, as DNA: TGTGCCAGCAGCCTACAGGGGGATGGAAATTCACCCCTCCACTTT. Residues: CASSLQGDGNSPLHF. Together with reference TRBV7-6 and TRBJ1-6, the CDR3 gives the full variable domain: GAGVSQSPRYKVTKRGQDVALRCDPISGHVSLYWYRQALGQGPEFLTYFNYEAQQDKSGLPNDRFSAERPEGSISTLTIQRTEQRDSAMYRCASSLQGDGNSPLHFGNGTRLTVT.